These 22 T cell receptor beta chains were all obtained from the same sample, sequenced in a study of T cells in Graves' hyperthyroidism and ophthalmopathy. RNA transcripts gave rise to amplified TCR beta CDR3 regions. Using the HTBI primer set, a first-round RT-PCR was run on the TCR CDR3. TCRdb independently ran MiXCR on the multiplex PCR reads; one entry per CDR3 protein. The sample contains around 360,000 distinct CDR3 sequences, over 12% of which appear only once. Source material: blood. These receptors all come from a woman aged 55-70 years with Graves' ophthalmopathy.

This clonotype was seen at least ten times. The chain is built from TRBV2 and TRBJ2-1; D is unresolved. V gave up 10 bases and J gave up 6 bases, with 10 bases separating them. The CDR3 has 11 residues. CDR1 and CDR2 (germline): SNHLY, FYNNEI. CDR3: CATWESNEQFF. Here the CDR3 DNA reads TGTGCCACCTGGGAATCCAATGAGCAGTTCTTC.

This clonotype was detected ten times or more. The chain combines TRBV3-1 with TRBJ2-1, with D possibly matching TRBD2 (6 bases). Trimming took off 4 bases at V and 7 bases at J, with 17 bases between the two ends. CDR3 length equals 15 residues. The germline gives CDR1 LGHDT, CDR2 YNNKEL (reference sequence). Here the CDR3 DNA reads TGTGCCAGCAGCCCCCTGGGACTCTCCGCTAATGAGCAGTTCTTC. Protein sequence: CASSPLGLSANEQFF.

J is TRBJ1-6 and V is TRBV3-1; D might be TRBD1 (6 bases). Looked up from germline, CDR1 is LGHDT and CDR2 is YNNKEL (reference sequence). This CDR3 spans 17 amino acids. The V and J ends lost 7 bases and 10 bases respectively, with 26 bases between them. The CDR3 nucleotides read TGTGCCAGCACCCCAAACCTTTTTACCGGGGGCCGATCACCCCTCCACTTT. This gives the protein CASTPNLFTGGRSPLHF.

This chain links TRBV10-1 with TRBJ2-5; tentative D call: TRBD1 (6 bases). Germline V gives CDR1 WNHNN, CDR2 SYGVQD (reference sequence). Trimming removed 0 bases at V and 5 bases at J, with 13 bases between. This CDR3 region has 15 residues. The CDR3 loop is CASSESGTPGETQYF. The CDR3 nucleotides are TGCGCCAGCAGTGAGTCCGGGACACCTGGCGAGACCCAGTACTTC.

The V and J genes are TRBV27 and TRBJ2-7, with 7 bases that match TRBD2. The germline gives CDR1 MNHEY, CDR2 SMNVEV (reference sequence). Unmatched junction bases numbered 11, after V lost 1 base and J lost 5 bases. This CDR3 has 16 residues. The DNA for the CDR3 is TGTGCCAGCAGTTTATTAGCTGGCGGGAGCAATCACGAGCAGTACTTC. Translation gives CASSLLAGGSNHEQYF.

This clonotype has a count of ten or more. The chain recombines TRBV5-8 with TRBJ2-5, with D perhaps TRBD2 (5 bases). CDR3 length equals 14 residues. Germline CDR1 SGHTS, CDR2 YDEGEE. Trimming took off 4 bases at V and 1 base at J, with 11 bases between the two ends. The CDR3 loop is CASSPGLSQETQYF. The DNA for the CDR3 is TGTGCCAGCAGCCCCGGACTGTCCCAAGAGACCCAGTACTTC.

This clonotype has a count of ten or more. The V gene is TRBV28, the J gene TRBJ2-6, with D tentatively TRBD1 (5 bases). The V end was cut by 9 bases, the J end by 2 bases, with 20 bases between. This CDR3 is built from 17 residues. Germline V lookup: CDR1 MDHEN, CDR2 SYDVKM. DNA of the CDR3: TGTGCCAGTATGACAGCCAAGGGGTGGGCTGGGGCCAACGTCCTGACTTTC. This encodes CASMTAKGWAGANVLTF.

The chain has TRBV12-3 or TRBV12-4 and TRBJ2-3, with D unclear. V lost 8 bases to trimming and J lost 1 base, with 10 bases between them. The CDR3 is 13 amino acids. The CDR3 here is CASCRSGTDTQYF. The DNA of the CDR3 is TGTGCCAGCTGCCGATCCGGCACAGATACGCAGTATTTT.

The J gene is TRBJ1-6, the V gene TRBV20-1; tentatively, D is TRBD1 (5 bases). Deletions cut 6 bases from V and 0 bases from J, with 15 bases between. The germline V gene has CDR1 DFQATT and CDR2 SNEGSKA (reference sequence). The CDR3 has 16 amino acids. In DNA form, the CDR3 reads TGCAGTGCGAGACAGACCGAGAGCTCCTATAATTCACCCCTCCACTTT. It translates to CSARQTESSYNSPLHF.

This clonotype was found many times. V is TRBV12-3 or TRBV12-4 and J is TRBJ2-7; 11 bases are a match to TRBD2. The CDR3 has 14 residues. V lost 5 bases, J lost 7 bases, and 7 bases stayed unmatched. CDR3 DNA: TGTGCCAGCAGTCCGCTACTAGCGGGAGAAGAGCAGTACTTC. Translation gives CASSPLLAGEEQYF.

The chain joins TRBV3-1 to TRBJ2-5, with 9 positions matching TRBD1. The ends lost 1 base at V and 5 bases at J; junction bases unmatched: 8. CDR1 is LGHDT and CDR2 is YNNKEL in the germline V gene (reference sequence). The CDR3 length is 16 residues. The CDR3 DNA reads TGTGCCAGCAGCCAAGCTTCGGGACAGGGTGGGGAGACCCAGTACTTC. Amino acids: CASSQASGQGGETQYF.

This clonotype has just a few counts. V gene TRBV3-1 combines with J gene TRBJ1-5; no clear D. CDR3 length: 12 amino acids. Between the trimmed V and J ends, which lost 4 bases and 4 bases, there was a span of 5 bases. The germline gives CDR1 LGHDT, CDR2 YNNKEL (reference sequence). The CDR3 protein is CASSRQNQPQHF. The CDR3 region has the DNA TGTGCCAGCAGCCGGCAGAATCAGCCCCAGCATTTT.

The chain links TRBV6-1 to TRBJ2-4, with a possible D match to TRBD1 (6 bases). Germline-derived CDR1 and CDR2 are MNHNS and SASEGT. The length of the CDR3 is 13 residues. Trimming left V 7 bases short and J 4 bases short, with 11 bases between. CDR3 DNA: TGTGCCAGCACCTTGGACAGTAAAAACATTCAGTACTTC. It translates to CASTLDSKNIQYF.

In its sample, this clonotype was seen many times. The chain is built from TRBV11-2 and TRBJ2-5; the D gene is possibly TRBD1 (6 bases). There are 15 residues in the CDR3. In germline, CDR1 is SGHAT, CDR2 FQNNGV. Trimming took off 1 base at V and 5 bases at J, with 14 bases between the two ends. The DNA for the CDR3 is TGTGCCAGCAGCTTAGTTCGCCAGGGGTGGGAGACCCAGTACTTC. This encodes CASSLVRQGWETQYF.

The chain combines TRBV29-1 with TRBJ1-2, with D uncertain. There are 10 residues in the CDR3. Looked up from germline, CDR1 is SQVTM and CDR2 is ANQGSEA. In nucleotides, the CDR3 is TGCGGGTCGACCGAGTATGGCTACACCTTC. Its protein is CGSTEYGYTF. The variable domain in full, with the rest retrieved from reference TRBV29-1 and TRBJ1-2, is SAVISQKPSRDICQRGTSLTIQCQVDSQVTMMFWYRQQPGQSLTLIATANQGSEATYESGFVIDKFPISRPNLTFSTLTVSNMSPEDSSIYLCGSTEYGYTFGSGTRLTVV.

This clonotype came up a few times. The chain couples TRBV4-1 to TRBJ2-3; TRBD2 aligns across 8 bases. The CDR3 is made up of 16 amino acids. Trimming cost V 4 bases and J 2 bases; bases outside gene matches: 8. Germline V gives CDR1 MGHRA, CDR2 YSYEKL. The CDR3 DNA sequence: TGCGCCAGCAGCCTCGGTCCTAGCGGGTTCACAGATACGCAGTATTTT. Protein product: CASSLGPSGFTDTQYF.

The V gene is TRBV5-1, the J gene TRBJ2-7, with D possibly called TRBD1 or TRBD2 (6 bases each). The V gene lost 4 bases and the J gene lost 1 base, with 27 bases spanning the gap. Germline CDR1 is SGHRS and CDR2 is YFSETQ. This CDR3 is 19 amino acids long. CDR3 DNA: TGCGCCAGCAGCCCGGGGGTCCCACCTCTAGGGGGGATATCCTACGAGCAGTACTTC. This encodes CASSPGVPPLGGISYEQYF.

In its sample, this clonotype was seen many times. The chain couples TRBV2 to TRBJ2-7; possible D gene TRBD1, 5 bases. From germline, CDR1 is SNHLY and CDR2 FYNNEI. The CDR3 is 13 amino acids. V was trimmed by 7 bases and J by 0 bases, leaving 10 bases between them. This CDR3 is CASKYQGSYEQYF. As DNA, the CDR3 is TGTGCCAGCAAGTATCAGGGCTCCTACGAGCAGTACTTC.

The chain joins TRBV7-9 to TRBJ2-7, with 8 bases that match TRBD2. V lost 1 base and J lost 6; bases outside the gene matches: 8. The CDR3 extends over 15 amino acids. The germline CDR1 and CDR2 sequences are SEHNR and FQNEAQ (reference sequence). The CDR3 DNA reads TGTGCCAGCAGCTTAGACACCGGGACTAGTGGCGAGCAGTACTTC. This gives the protein CASSLDTGTSGEQYF.

This sequence joins TRBV15 and TRBJ2-3, with TRBD1 matching 8 bases. The length of the CDR3 is 16 residues. Losses at the gene ends were 2 bases for V and 3 bases for J; bases not matched to a gene: 7. Germline CDR1 is LNHNV and CDR2 is YYDKDF (reference sequence). CDR3 DNA: TGTGCCACCAGCAGAAACAGGGGGGAGGTGACAGATACGCAGTATTTT. Translated: CATSRNRGEVTDTQYF.

Ten or more counts support this clonotype. The V and J genes are TRBV4-1 and TRBJ2-7, with D unresolved. This CDR3 contains 15 residues. Trimming took off 0 bases at V and 3 bases at J, with 12 bases between the two ends. Germline loops: CDR1 MGHRA, CDR2 YSYEKL. The CDR3 is CASSQESSAVYEQYF. DNA of the CDR3: TGCGCCAGCAGCCAAGAGTCGTCGGCAGTCTACGAGCAGTACTTC.

In this sample, this clonotype turned up a few times. This chain connects TRBV29-1 to TRBJ2-7; a weak D match, TRBD1 (6 bases). This CDR3 contains 15 residues. V shed 4 bases and J shed 3 bases, with 19 bases lying between them. The germline V gene has CDR1 SQVTM and CDR2 ANQGSEA. The chain's CDR3 is CSVVGTAQGFYEQYF. DNA of the CDR3: TGCAGCGTTGTGGGAACGGCACAGGGATTCTACGAGCAGTACTTC.